What follows is one TCR beta chain and its context. This sample is drawn from a study of cytomegalovirus exposure and HLA in healthy donors. The PCR had 60 Vbeta and 13 Jbeta primers. The method was immunoSEQ multiplex PCR; TCRdb's version includes in-frame clones alone and lacks a portion of them. The table shows 100,000 to 130,000 clones, with around 67% occurring only once. Germline V CDR1 and CDR2: SGHRS, YFSETQ. After removal of 7 bases from V and 7 bases from J, the junction contained 8 bases not matched to a gene. CDR3 length equals 14 residues. The clonotype was recovered from a woman between 40 and 55 years old in good health and CMV-seropositive. The rearrangement joins TRBV5-1 to TRBJ1-4; 9 bases map to TRBD1. Sequencing was done on a sample of PBMCs. CDR3 region: CASRTGTGLEKLFF. CDR3 sequence (DNA): TGCGCCAGCCGGACCGGGACAGGGCTTGAAAAACTGTTTTTT.